This T cell receptor beta chain was obtained from a study of CD8+CD57+ T cells in acquired aplastic anemia (dated by TCRdb to 2016 to 2019). Study-level background: DNA extracted from sorted CD4+ and CD8+ cells had a mean of roughly 3.4 ug, with a range of roughly 0.18 to 27.4 ug. CD8+CD57+ expansion was defined as frequency above the mean frequency observed in healthy subjects. Overall study results and their limits: Roughly 29 CD8+ CDR3 sequences were found to be shared between patients and controls, but these sequences appeared to be highly expressed in patients and within the immunodominant clones of the patients. No significant difference in CD8+ Simpson's diversity was found between patients and healthy controls (P=0.060).

TCR beta VDJ combination and CDR3 sequence profiling used genomic DNA as the template. An Illumina HiSeq 2000 was used for TCR repertoire sequencing. The source study handled its data this way. Repertoires were assessed using TRBV/TRBJ rearrangement plots, CDR3 size and DJ length profiles, and Simpson's diversity index. The most abundant DNA sequence in the deep sequencing data was taken as the immunodominant clone. CDR3 amino acid sequences were checked for sharing across subjects and were also compared against the VDJdb database and published repertoires. Starting from the raw public reads, TCRdb applied fastp trimming at Q25, assembled clones with MiXCR and retained in-frame beta chains. A single entry per CDR3 protein holds the most common genes and DNA from its merged rows. For this entry, the V and J calls and clone size follow TCRdb and not the study's own pipeline. For this sample there are about 160,000 distinct CDR3 sequences; more than 45% appear just once. The ten top clones hold approximately 3% of the sample.

Remarks on this clonotype: Its target antigen remains unknown. The record has no base qualities; no much larger clone is one base away.

The germline V end is reduced by 3 bases and the J end by 4 bases; junction bases left unmatched: 5. The CDR3 measures 16 amino acids from cysteine to phenylalanine. The read is trimmed to its CDR3 DNA, 48 bases read in frame from base 1. The CDR1 and CDR2 encoded by the germline V gene are KGHDR and SFDVKD. Flow cytometry had shown CD8+CD57+ cell expansion in the patients selected for sequencing. Severe acquired aplastic anemia was diagnosed in all patients according to International Study of Aplastic Anemia and Agranulocytosis and Camitta criteria. No patient had received any therapy when blood was sampled. In the study, sorted CD4+ and CD8+ blood T cells from patients with severe aplastic anemia and from healthy subjects underwent deep sequencing of TCR repertoires. Patients were enrolled under clinicaltrials.gov protocols 00001620, 01623167, 00001397, 00071045, 00081523 and 00961064 in the USA. Ficoll-Paque density gradient centrifugation was used to isolate peripheral blood mononuclear cells. CD4+ and CD8+ T cells were sorted by FACS or magnetic beads before DNA extraction.

Material: sorted CD4+, CD8+, or CD8+CD57+ T cells (not recorded which) from PBMCs. The V and J segments used are TRBV24-1 and TRBJ2-5; a stretch of 12 junction bases matches TRBD1. This receptor was taken from a human donor with aplastic anemia. The CDR3: CATSDRDRGRVETQYF. The sequence in DNA is TGTGCCACCAGTGATAGGGACAGGGGGCGGGTAGAGACCCAGTACTTC.